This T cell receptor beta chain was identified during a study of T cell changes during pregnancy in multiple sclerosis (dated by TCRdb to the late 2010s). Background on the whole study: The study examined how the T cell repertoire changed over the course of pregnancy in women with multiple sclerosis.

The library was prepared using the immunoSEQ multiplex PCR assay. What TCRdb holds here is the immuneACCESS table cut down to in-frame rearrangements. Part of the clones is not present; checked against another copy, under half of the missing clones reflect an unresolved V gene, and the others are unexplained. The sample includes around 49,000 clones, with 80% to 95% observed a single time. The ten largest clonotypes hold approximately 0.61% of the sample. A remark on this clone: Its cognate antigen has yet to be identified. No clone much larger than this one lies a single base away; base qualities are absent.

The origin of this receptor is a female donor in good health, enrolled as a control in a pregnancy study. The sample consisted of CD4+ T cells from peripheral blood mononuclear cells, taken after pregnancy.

The DNA is TGTGCCAGCGGACTTATGTACAATGAGCAGTTCTTC. Its translation reads: CASGLMYNEQFF. The V gene is TRBV25-1 and the J gene is TRBJ2-1; the D region possibly corresponds to TRBD2 (5 bases align). The CDR3 has 12 amino acids, counting the end cysteine and phenylalanine. Only the CDR3 region is kept as DNA, spanning 36 bases read in frame from base 1. V lost 8 bases and J lost 4 bases; the stretch between them is 9 bases long. The germline V gene provides CDR1 MGHDK and CDR2 SYGVNS. Here the CDR3 is joined to the reference TRBV25-1 and TRBJ2-1 genes, and the full variable domain is: EADIYQTPRYLVIGTGKKITLECSQTMGHDKMYWYQQDPGMELHLIHYSYGVNSTEKGDLSSESTVSRIRTEHFPLTLESARPSHTSQYLCASGLMYNEQFFGPGTRLTVL.